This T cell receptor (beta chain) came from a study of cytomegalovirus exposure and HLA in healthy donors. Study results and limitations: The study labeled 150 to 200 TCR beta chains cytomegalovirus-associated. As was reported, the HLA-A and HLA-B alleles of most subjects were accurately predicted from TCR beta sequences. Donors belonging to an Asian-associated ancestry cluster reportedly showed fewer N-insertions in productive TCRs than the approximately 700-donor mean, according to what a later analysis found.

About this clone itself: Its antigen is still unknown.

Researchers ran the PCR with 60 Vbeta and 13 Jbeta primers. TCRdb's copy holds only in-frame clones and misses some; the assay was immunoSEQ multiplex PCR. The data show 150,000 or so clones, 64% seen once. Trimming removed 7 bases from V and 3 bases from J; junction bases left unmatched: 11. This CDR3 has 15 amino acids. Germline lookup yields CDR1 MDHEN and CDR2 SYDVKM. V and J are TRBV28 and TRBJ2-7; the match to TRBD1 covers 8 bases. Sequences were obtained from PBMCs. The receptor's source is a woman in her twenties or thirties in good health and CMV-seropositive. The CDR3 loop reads CASKSPRTGYYEQYF. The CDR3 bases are TGTGCCAGCAAATCCCCCCGGACAGGGTACTACGAGCAGTACTTC.